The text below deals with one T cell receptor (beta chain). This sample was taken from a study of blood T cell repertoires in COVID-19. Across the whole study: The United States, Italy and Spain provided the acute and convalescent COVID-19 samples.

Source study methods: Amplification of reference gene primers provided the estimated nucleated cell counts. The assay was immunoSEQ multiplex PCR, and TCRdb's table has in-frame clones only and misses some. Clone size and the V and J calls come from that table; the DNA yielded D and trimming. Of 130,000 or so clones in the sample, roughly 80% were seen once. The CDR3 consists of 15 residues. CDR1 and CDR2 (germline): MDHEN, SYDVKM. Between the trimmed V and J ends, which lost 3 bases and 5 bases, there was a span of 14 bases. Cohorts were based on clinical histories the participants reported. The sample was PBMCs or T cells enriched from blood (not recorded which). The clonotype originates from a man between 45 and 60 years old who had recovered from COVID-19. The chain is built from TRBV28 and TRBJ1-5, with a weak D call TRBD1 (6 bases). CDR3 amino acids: CASSLARGGDQPQHF. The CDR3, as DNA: TGTGCCAGCAGTTTGGCCAGGGGTGGGGATCAGCCCCAGCATTTT.